Listed below are T cell receptor beta chains from one sample, sequenced in a study of blood T cell repertoires in COVID-19. TCRdb keeps only in-frame clones here, not all; method: immunoSEQ multiplex PCR. The sample contains about 130,000 clones, roughly 74% of which appear only once. Sequenced input: peripheral blood. The receptors derive from a man aged 55-75 years with acute or convalescent COVID-19. The CDR3 runs from the conserved cysteine through the conserved F or W. The D gene is left open where the match is weak. Size is omitted from some rows. Given values are once, few, many or a class for expanded clones.

-	TRBV30	TRBJ1-6	-	CAWSPGQINSPLHF	TGTGCCTGGAGTCCCGGACAGATTAATTCACCCCTCCACTTT
-	TRBV6-4	TRBJ2-3	TRBD2	CASSRAGAYTDTQYF	TGTGCCAGCAGTCGAGCGGGAGCCTACACAGATACGCAGTATTTT
-	TRBV5-1	TRBJ2-5	TRBD2	CASSRGTSGLETQYF	TGCGCCAGCAGCCGGGGGACTAGCGGCCTAGAGACCCAGTACTTC
-	TRBV3-1/TRBV3-2	TRBJ2-2	TRBD2	CASSYTGTSGFNTGELFF	TGTGCCAGCAGTTACACAGGGACTAGCGGGTTCAACACCGGGGAGCTGTTTTTT
-	TRBV9	TRBJ2-7	-	CASSVMPEHSYEQYF	TGTGCCAGCAGCGTAATGCCGGAGCACTCCTACGAGCAGTACTTC
few	TRBV28	TRBJ1-5	-	CASSMAGSNQPQHF	TGTGCCAGCAGCATGGCTGGTAGCAATCAGCCCCAGCATTTT
-	TRBV30	TRBJ2-1	-	CAWSVLAYNEQFF	TGTGCCTGGAGTGTTCTAGCGTACAATGAGCAGTTCTTC
-	TRBV2	TRBJ2-5	-	CATPHFEGGGETQYF	TGTGCCACTCCTCATTTTGAGGGCGGTGGTGAGACCCAGTACTTC
-	TRBV10-3	TRBJ1-1	TRBD1	CAISGGTALNTEAFF	TGTGCCATCTCGGGGGGGACAGCTTTGAACACTGAAGCTTTCTTT
-	TRBV4-2	TRBJ1-1	TRBD1	CASSQQGQGITEAFF	TGTGCCAGCAGCCAACAGGGACAGGGTATTACTGAAGCTTTCTTT
-	TRBV5-1	TRBJ2-7	-	CASSLEQSYEQYF	TGCGCCAGCAGCTTGGAACAGTCCTACGAGCAGTACTTC
-	TRBV5-1	TRBJ2-7	-	CASSFQGNEQYF	TGCGCCAGCAGCTTTCAGGGTAACGAGCAGTACTTC
-	TRBV7-3	TRBJ2-3	-	CASSLGGATDTQYF	TGTGCCAGCAGCCTGGGGGGGGCCACAGATACGCAGTATTTT
-	TRBV30	TRBJ1-5	-	CAWRQSSNQPQHF	TGTGCCTGGAGGCAGTCTAGCAATCAGCCCCAGCATTTT
-	TRBV2	TRBJ2-7	-	CASSDSQGTYEQYF	TGTGCCAGCAGTGATTCACAGGGAACCTACGAGCAGTACTTC
few	TRBV6-5	TRBJ1-2	-	CASSSGPRGPNYGYTF	TGTGCCAGCAGTTCCGGCCCCAGGGGACCAAACTATGGCTACACCTTC
-	TRBV5-6	TRBJ2-1	-	CASSFRGSSYDEQFF	TGTGCCAGCAGCTTCCGGGGATCGAGCTATGATGAGCAGTTCTTC
few	TRBV10-2	TRBJ2-7	-	CASSVSYEQYF	TGCGCCAGCAGTGTGAGTTACGAGCAGTACTTC
-	TRBV9	TRBJ1-4	TRBD1	CASSARGQNNEKLFF	TGTGCCAGCAGCGCAAGGGGACAGAATAATGAAAAACTGTTTTTT
-	TRBV29-1	TRBJ1-5	-	CSALVVDSFPQPQHF	TGCAGCGCCCTTGTCGTAGACAGTTTCCCTCAGCCCCAGCATTTT